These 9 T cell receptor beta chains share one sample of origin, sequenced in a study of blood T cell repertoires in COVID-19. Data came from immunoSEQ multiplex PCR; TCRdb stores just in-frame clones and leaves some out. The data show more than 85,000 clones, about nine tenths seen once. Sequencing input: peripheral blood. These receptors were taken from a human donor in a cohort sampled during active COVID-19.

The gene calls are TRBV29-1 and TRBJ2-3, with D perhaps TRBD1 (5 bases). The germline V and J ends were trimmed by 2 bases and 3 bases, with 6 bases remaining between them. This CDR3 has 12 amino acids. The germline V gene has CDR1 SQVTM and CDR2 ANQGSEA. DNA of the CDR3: TGCAGCGTTGAACAGGGAACAGATACGCAGTATTTT. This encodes CSVEQGTDTQYF.

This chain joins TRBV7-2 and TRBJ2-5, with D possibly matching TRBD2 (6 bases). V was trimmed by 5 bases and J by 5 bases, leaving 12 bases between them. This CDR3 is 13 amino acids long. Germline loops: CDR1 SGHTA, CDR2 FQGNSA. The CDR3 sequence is CASSATGGETQYF. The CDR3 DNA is TGTGCCAGCAGCGCCACTGGGGGGGAGACCCAGTACTTC.

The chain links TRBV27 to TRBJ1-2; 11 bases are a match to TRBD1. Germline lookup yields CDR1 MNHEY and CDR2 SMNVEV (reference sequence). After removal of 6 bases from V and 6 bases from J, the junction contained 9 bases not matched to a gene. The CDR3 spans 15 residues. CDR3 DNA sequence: TGTGCCAGCAGGTGGACAGGGGGCATCGGACATGGCTACACCTTC. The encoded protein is CASRWTGGIGHGYTF.

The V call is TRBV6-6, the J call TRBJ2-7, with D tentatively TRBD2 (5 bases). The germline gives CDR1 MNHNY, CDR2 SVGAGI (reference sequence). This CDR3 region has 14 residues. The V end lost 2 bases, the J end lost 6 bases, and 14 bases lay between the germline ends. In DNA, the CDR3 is TGTGCCAGCAGTTACGCCGGAGGTTTGCGCGAGCAGTACTTC. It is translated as CASSYAGGLREQYF.

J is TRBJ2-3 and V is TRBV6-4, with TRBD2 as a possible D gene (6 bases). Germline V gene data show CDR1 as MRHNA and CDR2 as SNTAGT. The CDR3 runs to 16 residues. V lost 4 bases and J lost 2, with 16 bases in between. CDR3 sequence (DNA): TGTGCCAGCAGTGTCACGGCGGGGCCCCCCACAGATACGCAGTATTTT. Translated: CASSVTAGPPTDTQYF.

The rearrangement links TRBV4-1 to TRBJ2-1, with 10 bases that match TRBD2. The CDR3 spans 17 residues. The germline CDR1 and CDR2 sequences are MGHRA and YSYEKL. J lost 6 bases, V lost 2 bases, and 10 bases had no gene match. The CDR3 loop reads CASSQLSSAGGTNEQFF. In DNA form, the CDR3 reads TGCGCCAGCAGCCAACTCTCCTCAGCGGGAGGGACCAATGAGCAGTTCTTC.

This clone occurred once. The CDR3 spells CASSGTPPGYQRNTEAFF. The CDR3 bases are TGCGCCAGCAGCGGAACACCCCCAGGCTACCAAAGAAACACTGAAGCTTTCTTT. The J gene is TRBJ1-1, the V gene TRBV5-1; the D is unclear. Germline CDR1 is SGHRS and CDR2 is YFSETQ. This CDR3 contains 18 residues. Trimming removed 4 bases from V and 2 bases from J, with 24 bases in between.

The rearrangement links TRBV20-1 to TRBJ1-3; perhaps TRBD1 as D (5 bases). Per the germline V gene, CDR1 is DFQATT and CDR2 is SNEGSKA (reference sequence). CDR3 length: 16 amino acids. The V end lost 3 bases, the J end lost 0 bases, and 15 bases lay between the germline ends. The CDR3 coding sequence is TGCAGTGCTAGTAAAGGGGCGCTGTTCTCTGGAAACACCATATATTTT. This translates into CSASKGALFSGNTIYF.

CDR3: CASSQGTNTDTQYF. The CDR3 DNA is TGCGCCAGCAGCCAAGGGACTAATACAGATACGCAGTATTTT. V is TRBV4-1 and J is TRBJ2-3, with D perhaps matching TRBD2 (6 bases). V lost 1 base to trimming and J lost 3 bases, with 8 bases between them. This CDR3 is 14 amino acids long. Per the germline V gene, CDR1 is MGHRA and CDR2 is YSYEKL.